Following are 26 T cell receptor beta chains from one sample sequenced in a study of OX40 agonist ivuxolimab in advanced cancers. Repertoires were generated with immunoSEQ multiplex PCR, while TCRdb's copy carries only in-frame clones and drops some. The data contain roughly 53,000 clones, about 88% of them singletons. Sequenced material: CD4+ or CD8+ T cells sorted from blood, taken in a trial of the OX40 agonist ivuxolimab. The source of these receptors is an adult with an advanced solid tumor such as melanoma, head and neck, liver or kidney cancer.

The chain uses TRBV11-2 and TRBJ2-1; 13 bases agree with TRBD2. Germline V gene lookup returns CDR1 SGHAT and CDR2 FQNNGV. With V trimmed by 5 bases and J by 7 bases, 8 bases remained unmatched. The CDR3 is made up of 16 amino acids. CDR3 amino acids: CASSPSGLAGRNEQFF. The CDR3 nucleotides are TGTGCCAGCAGCCCCTCGGGACTAGCGGGAAGGAATGAGCAGTTCTTC.

The chain combines TRBV6-6 with TRBJ1-5; 7 bases map to TRBD1. V lost 4 bases and J lost 7; bases outside the gene matches: 7. Germline CDR1 and CDR2: MNHNY and SVGAGI (reference sequence). The CDR3 runs to 14 residues. CDR3 in amino acids: CASSSGQDGQPQHF. DNA for the CDR3: TGTGCCAGCAGTTCCGGACAGGACGGACAGCCCCAGCATTTT.

The chain combines TRBV10-3 with TRBJ2-1; 9 bases map to TRBD2. The CDR3 runs 13 residues. J gave up 4 bases and V 8 bases, and 3 bases lay outside the gene matches. Germline CDR1 ENHRY, CDR2 SYGVKD. CDR3 bases: TGTGCCATCGCAGCGGGAGGTTACAATGAGCAGTTCTTC. This encodes CAIAAGGYNEQFF.

This clone occurred a few times. This chain joins TRBV9 and TRBJ2-5, with TRBD1 matching 11 bases. The V segment lost 0 bases and the J segment 1 base; nucleotides outside the gene matches: 5. Per the germline V gene, CDR1 is SGDLS and CDR2 is YYNGEE. This CDR3 is built from 17 residues. The CDR3, as DNA: TGTGCCAGCAGCGTAGCAATAGGGACAGGGGGCCAAGAGACCCAGTACTTC. It is translated as CASSVAIGTGGQETQYF.

The V and J genes are TRBV6-1 and TRBJ2-3, with TRBD2 matching 11 bases. Germline V gives CDR1 MNHNS, CDR2 SASEGT. The ends lost 4 bases at V and 1 base at J; junction bases unmatched: 1. This CDR3 region has 15 residues. CDR3 DNA: TGTGCCAGCAGTGTACTAGCGGGGGGCACAGATACGCAGTATTTT. Translation: CASSVLAGGTDTQYF.

This sequence joins TRBV7-3 and TRBJ1-3, with a tentative D call TRBD1 (5 bases). The CDR3 is 15 amino acids. Per germline, CDR1 SGHTA and CDR2 FQGTGA. V was clipped by 5 bases and J by 2 bases, with 13 bases between them. The CDR3 DNA is TGTGCCAGCAGCCGCGGACGGGGCGCTGGAAACACCATATATTTT. It encodes CASSRGRGAGNTIYF.

The rearrangement joins TRBV6-5 to TRBJ1-2; 7 bases match TRBD1. Germline V gene data show CDR1 as MNHEY and CDR2 as SVGAGI. Trimming took 3 bases from V and 6 from J; bases not matched to a gene: 10. The CDR3 is 15 residues long. The CDR3 region is CASSYGHRGEDGYTF. The CDR3 region has the DNA TGTGCCAGCAGTTATGGACACAGGGGCGAGGATGGCTACACCTTC.

This sequence joins TRBV30 and TRBJ1-3; D gene ambiguous. This CDR3 is built from 12 residues. Germline V gene lookup returns CDR1 GTSNPN and CDR2 SVGIG (reference sequence). V was shortened by 3 bases and J by 6 bases, with 9 bases between the two germline ends. Here the CDR3 DNA reads TGTGCCTGGAGGCCGAGGGTAAACACCATATATTTT. It is translated as CAWRPRVNTIYF.

V usage is TRBV5-5 and J usage is TRBJ2-1; possible D gene TRBD2, 5 bases. The CDR3 is 12 residues long. Germline CDR1 and CDR2: SGHKS and YYEKEE (reference sequence). With 2 bases removed from V and 9 bases from J, the gap between germline ends came to 9 bases. The CDR3 reads CASSFLASEQFF. For the CDR3, the DNA is TGTGCCAGCAGCTTTCTAGCAAGTGAGCAGTTCTTC. Full variable domain (outside the CDR3, taken from reference TRBV5-5 and TRBJ2-1): DAGVTQSPTHLIKTRGQQVTLRCSPISGHKSVSWYQQVLGQGPQFIFQYYEKEERGRGNFPDRFSARQFPNYSSELNVNALLLGDSALYLCASSFLASEQFFGPGTRLTVL.

As to this clone: Sequence at one end of the junction differs from germline and may be a read error. This rearrangement joins TRBV30 to TRBJ2-1; D gene uncertain. CDR1 is GTSNPN, CDR2 SVGIG, per germline (reference sequence). The CDR3 loop spans 11 amino acids. In DNA form, the CDR3 reads TGTGCCTGGAGTGAACCAGATTTGTCCATCTTC. It translates to CAWSEPDLSIF.

The table lists this clone with a few counts. The V gene is TRBV28, the J gene TRBJ2-3; 11 bases match TRBD2. J lost 5 bases, V lost 6 bases, and 7 bases had no gene match. Germline CDR1 is MDHEN and CDR2 is SYDVKM. The CDR3 totals 15 residues. The DNA of the CDR3 is TGTGCCAGCAGGGATAGCGGGGGGGCCCAAGATACGCAGTATTTT. Protein sequence: CASRDSGGAQDTQYF. The whole variable domain, remainder taken from reference TRBV28 and TRBJ2-3, is DVKVTQSSRYLVKRTGEKVFLECVQDMDHENMFWYRQDPGLGLRLIYFSYDVKMKEKGDIPEGYSVSREKKERFSLILESASTNQTSMYLCASRDSGGAQDTQYFGPGTRLTVL.

The chain combines TRBV15 with TRBJ2-5; D is ambiguous. The germline V and J ends were trimmed by 6 bases and 2 bases, with 4 bases remaining between them. Germline V gene sequence: CDR1 LNHNV, CDR2 YYDKDF (reference sequence). The CDR3 is made up of 11 amino acids. CDR3 sequence: CATSMQETQYF. DNA for the CDR3: TGTGCCACCAGTATGCAAGAGACCCAGTACTTC.

The J gene is TRBJ1-5, the V gene TRBV4-1; D is ambiguous. CDR1 and CDR2 from the germline V gene are MGHRA and YSYEKL. The CDR3 is 15 residues long. Trimming cost V 1 base and J 5 bases, with 12 bases left between them. This CDR3 is CASSQAGTDDQPQHF. The CDR3 DNA reads as TGCGCCAGCAGCCAAGCGGGTACAGATGATCAGCCCCAGCATTTT.

The V and J genes are TRBV10-3 and TRBJ1-2; 12 positions match TRBD1. CDR1 and CDR2 (germline): ENHRY, SYGVKD. With 6 bases clipped from V and 7 bases from J, the junction kept 12 bases outside the gene matches. This CDR3 is built from 16 residues. CDR3 region: CAISDPGQGAFGGYTF. The DNA for the CDR3 is TGTGCCATCAGCGACCCGGGACAGGGGGCCTTCGGTGGCTACACCTTC.

The chain couples TRBV19 to TRBJ2-5; D is undetermined. This CDR3 comprises 15 residues. Germline lookup yields CDR1 LNHDA and CDR2 SQIVND (reference sequence). Trimming left V 1 base short and J 5 bases short, with 14 bases between. The CDR3 coding sequence is TGTGCCAGTAGTATAGGAATGGGGATAGGTGAGACCCAGTACTTC. Encoded protein: CASSIGMGIGETQYF.

V is TRBV2 and J is TRBJ1-1; unclear D gene. Germline CDR1 and CDR2: SNHLY and FYNNEI. V was trimmed by 1 base and J by 1 base, leaving 7 bases between them. CDR3 length: 14 residues. This chain's CDR3 is CASSEGQQNTEAFF. The CDR3 DNA reads as TGTGCCAGCAGTGAAGGGCAGCAGAACACTGAAGCTTTCTTT. Full variable domain (missing parts from reference TRBV2 and TRBJ1-1): EPEVTQTPSHQVTQMGQEVILRCVPISNHLYFYWYRQILGQKVEFLVSFYNNEISEKSEIFDDQFSVERPDGSNFTLKIRSTKLEDSAMYFCASSEGQQNTEAFFGQGTRLTVV.

The chain recombines TRBV15 with TRBJ1-5, with D unresolved. Per germline, CDR1 LNHNV and CDR2 YYDKDF (reference sequence). The CDR3 sequence is 15 residues long. V was clipped by 0 bases and J by 6 bases, with 12 bases between them. The DNA for the CDR3 is TGTGCCACCAGCAGAGATTTGAGAGGATCTCAGCCCCAGCATTTT. It translates to CATSRDLRGSQPQHF.

This chain connects TRBV28 to TRBJ2-5, with D perhaps assigned TRBD1 or TRBD2 (5 bases each). The V gene lost 5 bases and the J gene lost 7 bases, with 17 bases spanning the gap. The germline CDR1 and CDR2 sequences are MDHEN and SYDVKM. The CDR3 extends over 14 amino acids. The CDR3 region has the DNA TGTGCCAGCAGTCGGGACCAGGGTGAGGGGACCCAGTACTTC. It yields the protein CASSRDQGEGTQYF.

The chain couples TRBV6-6 to TRBJ2-7, with 8 bases lining up with TRBD1. The CDR3 loop spans 15 amino acids. CDR1 is MNHNY, CDR2 SVGAGI, per germline (reference sequence). The junction had 13 bases not matched to a gene; V was cut back by 6 bases and J by 6 bases. The CDR3 loop is CASRHKWTGPGEQYF. The CDR3 DNA follows: TGTGCCAGCAGACACAAATGGACAGGGCCGGGCGAGCAGTACTTC.

V is TRBV6-5 and J is TRBJ2-7; perhaps D is TRBD1 or TRBD2 (6 bases each). Germline V gene data show CDR1 as MNHEY and CDR2 as SVGAGI. This CDR3 contains 14 residues. Trimming left V 7 bases short and J 3 bases short, with 16 bases between. CDR3 nucleotide sequence: TGTGCCAGCACCCCACGGAGGGGGAACTACGAGCAGTACTTC. Residues: CASTPRRGNYEQYF.

The CDR3 protein is CASSPRLAGGRDTQYF. The CDR3 DNA reads TGTGCCAGCAGTCCTAGACTAGCGGGGGGGCGCGATACGCAGTATTTT. This chain connects TRBV27 to TRBJ2-3; 14 bases map to TRBD2. From germline, CDR1 is MNHEY and CDR2 SMNVEV (reference sequence). V dropped 5 bases and J dropped 6; count of bases not matched to a gene: 7. The CDR3 spans 16 residues.

The V gene is TRBV10-2, the J gene TRBJ2-7; 9 bases are shared with TRBD1. CDR1 and CDR2 from the germline V gene are WSHSY and SAAADI. The CDR3 is 13 residues long. V lost 6 bases and J lost 2; bases outside the gene matches: 2. The CDR3 here is CASSRQGAYEQYF. CDR3 DNA sequence: TGCGCCAGCAGCAGACAGGGGGCCTACGAGCAGTACTTC.

The rearrangement links TRBV6-1 to TRBJ1-6, with D possibly matching TRBD1 (5 bases). Germline CDR1 reads MNHNS; CDR2 reads SASEGT. The CDR3 has 12 amino acids. V dropped 3 bases and J dropped 10 bases, with 7 bases sitting between them. CDR3 residues: CASSDWGSPLHF. The CDR3 DNA is TGTGCCAGCAGTGACTGGGGGTCACCCCTCCACTTT.

This clone was detected only once. J is TRBJ2-1 and V is TRBV5-1; D gene ambiguous. Germline CDR1 SGHRS, CDR2 YFSETQ. The CDR3 totals 14 residues. The V end was cut by 5 bases, the J end by 2 bases, with 11 bases between. The CDR3 protein is CASSSPGPYNEQFF. For the CDR3, the DNA is TGCGCCAGCAGTTCTCCCGGACCCTACAATGAGCAGTTCTTC.

This rearrangement joins TRBV27 to TRBJ1-2, with 7 bases lining up with TRBD1. The germline CDR1 and CDR2 sequences are MNHEY and SMNVEV (reference sequence). This CDR3 region has 13 residues. V lost 4 bases and J lost 2; bases outside the gene matches: 1. CDR3 DNA: TGTGCCAGCAGTTCGGGACAGAACTATGGCTACACCTTC. This codes for CASSSGQNYGYTF.

V is TRBV6-1 and J is TRBJ2-1, with a possible D match to TRBD2 (5 bases). Germline CDR1 reads MNHNS; CDR2 reads SASEGT. This CDR3 region has 15 residues. V dropped 2 bases and J dropped 3 bases, with 11 bases sitting between them. The CDR3 nucleotides read TGTGCCAGCAGTGAACGGGCGGAGGTCTACAATGAGCAGTTCTTC. Translated, it gives CASSERAEVYNEQFF.